This T cell receptor beta chain emerged from a study of OX40 agonist ivuxolimab in advanced cancers. Study-wide context: One patient with hepatocellular carcinoma and two with cutaneous melanoma, three in all, had partial responses. Study-level results: Expanded peripheral T cell antigen specificity was not determined.

Trimming stripped 0 bases from V and 4 bases from J, with 9 bases between. Germline V gene data show CDR1 as SGHKS and CDR2 as YYEKEE (reference sequence). This CDR3 region has 14 residues. Of note for this clone: Its cognate antigen is unknown.

Baseline, cycle 4 day 1, and cycle 7 day 1 were the blood sampling points. The data were produced by immunoSEQ multiplex PCR, yet TCRdb's version contains in-frame clones alone and is incomplete. The repertoire holds some 87,000 clones, with 90% as singletons. The sequence derives from an adult with an advanced solid tumor such as melanoma, head and neck, liver or kidney cancer. The rearrangement uses TRBV5-5 and TRBJ2-3; D might be TRBD2 (6 bases). The sequenced sample was CD4+ or CD8+ T cells sorted from blood, obtained in a trial of the OX40 agonist ivuxolimab. The CDR3 nucleotides read TGTGCCAGCAGCTTGGATGGAGGGGCAGATACGCAGTATTTT. Its protein is CASSLDGGADTQYF.